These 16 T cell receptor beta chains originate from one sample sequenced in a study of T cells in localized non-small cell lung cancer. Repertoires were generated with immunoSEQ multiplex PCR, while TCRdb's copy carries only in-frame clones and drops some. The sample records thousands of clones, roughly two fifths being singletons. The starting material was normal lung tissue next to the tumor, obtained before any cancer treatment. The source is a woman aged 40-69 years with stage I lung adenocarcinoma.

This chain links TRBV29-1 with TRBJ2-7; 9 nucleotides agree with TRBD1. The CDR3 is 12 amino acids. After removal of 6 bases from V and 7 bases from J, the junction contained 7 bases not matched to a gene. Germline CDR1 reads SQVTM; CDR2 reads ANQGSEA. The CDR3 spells CSVQQGAKEQYF. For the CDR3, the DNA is TGCAGCGTCCAACAGGGGGCGAAGGAGCAGTACTTC.

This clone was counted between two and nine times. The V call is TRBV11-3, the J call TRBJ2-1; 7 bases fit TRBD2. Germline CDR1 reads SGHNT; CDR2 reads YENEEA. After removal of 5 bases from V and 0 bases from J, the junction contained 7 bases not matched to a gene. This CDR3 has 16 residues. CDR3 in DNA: TGTGCCAGCAGCCCGAGCGGGGCGAGCTCCTACAATGAGCAGTTCTTC. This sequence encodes CASSPSGASSYNEQFF.

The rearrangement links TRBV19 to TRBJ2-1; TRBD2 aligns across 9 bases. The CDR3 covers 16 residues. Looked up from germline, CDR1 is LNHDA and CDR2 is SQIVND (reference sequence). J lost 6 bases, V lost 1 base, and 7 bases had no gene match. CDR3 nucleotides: TGTGCCAGTAGTATAGTTCCAGCGGGGGGACCCAATGAGCAGTTCTTC. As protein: CASSIVPAGGPNEQFF.

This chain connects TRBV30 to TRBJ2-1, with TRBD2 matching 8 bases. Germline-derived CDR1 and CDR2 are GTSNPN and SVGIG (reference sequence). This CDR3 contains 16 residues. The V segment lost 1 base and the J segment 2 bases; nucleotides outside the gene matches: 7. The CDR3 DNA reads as TGTGCCTGGAGTGAACCGGTAGCGGGGCCCTACAATGAGCAGTTCTTC. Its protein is CAWSEPVAGPYNEQFF.

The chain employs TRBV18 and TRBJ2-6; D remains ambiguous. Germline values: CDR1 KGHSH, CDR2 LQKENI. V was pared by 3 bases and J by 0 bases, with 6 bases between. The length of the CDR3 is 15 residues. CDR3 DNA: TGTGCCAGCTCACCTATGAGCTCTGGGGCCAACGTCCTGACTTTC. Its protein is CASSPMSSGANVLTF.

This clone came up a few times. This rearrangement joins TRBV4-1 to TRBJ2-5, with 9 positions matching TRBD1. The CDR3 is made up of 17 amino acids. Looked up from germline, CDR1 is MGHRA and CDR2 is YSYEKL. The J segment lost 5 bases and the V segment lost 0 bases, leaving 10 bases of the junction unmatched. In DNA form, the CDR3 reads TGCGCCAGCAGCCAAGACGCCGGACGACAGGGGGGGGAGACCCAGTACTTC. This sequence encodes CASSQDAGRQGGETQYF.

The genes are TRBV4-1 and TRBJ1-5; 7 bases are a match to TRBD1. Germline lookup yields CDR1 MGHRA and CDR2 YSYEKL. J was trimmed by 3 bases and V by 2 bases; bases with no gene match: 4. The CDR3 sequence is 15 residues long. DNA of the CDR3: TGCGCCAGCAGCCAAACGACAGGGACCAATCAGCCCCAGCATTTT. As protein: CASSQTTGTNQPQHF.

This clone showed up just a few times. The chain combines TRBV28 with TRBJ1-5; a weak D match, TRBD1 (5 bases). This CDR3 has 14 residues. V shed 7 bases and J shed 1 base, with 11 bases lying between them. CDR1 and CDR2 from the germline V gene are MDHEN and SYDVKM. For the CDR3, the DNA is TGTGCCAGCACCGGTTGGGACAGCAATCAGCCCCAGCATTTT. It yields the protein CASTGWDSNQPQHF.

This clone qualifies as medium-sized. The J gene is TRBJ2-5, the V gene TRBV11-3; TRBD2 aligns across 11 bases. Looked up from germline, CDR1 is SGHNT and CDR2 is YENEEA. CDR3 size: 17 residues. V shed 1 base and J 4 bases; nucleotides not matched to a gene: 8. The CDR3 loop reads CASSLGGASGGLETQYF. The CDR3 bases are TGTGCCAGCAGCTTAGGAGGGGCTAGCGGGGGGTTAGAGACCCAGTACTTC.

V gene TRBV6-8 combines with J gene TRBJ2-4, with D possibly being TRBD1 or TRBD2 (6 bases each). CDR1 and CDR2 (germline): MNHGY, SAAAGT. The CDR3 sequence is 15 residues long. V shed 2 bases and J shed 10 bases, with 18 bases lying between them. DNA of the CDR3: TGTGCCAGCAGTTACAGGGGGGCAGGCCGGGCAATTCAGTACTTC. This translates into CASSYRGAGRAIQYF.

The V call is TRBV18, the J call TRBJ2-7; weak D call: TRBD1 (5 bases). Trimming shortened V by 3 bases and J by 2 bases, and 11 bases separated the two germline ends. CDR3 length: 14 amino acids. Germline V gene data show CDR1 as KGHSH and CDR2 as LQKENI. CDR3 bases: TGTGCCAGCTCACCCCGCCAGGGTACCTACGAGCAGTACTTC. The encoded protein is CASSPRQGTYEQYF.

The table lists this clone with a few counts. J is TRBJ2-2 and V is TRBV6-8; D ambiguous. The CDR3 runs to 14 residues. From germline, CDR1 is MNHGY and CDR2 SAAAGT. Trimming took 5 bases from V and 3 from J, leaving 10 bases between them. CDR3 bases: TGTGCCAGCAGTGACGTTAGTGACACCGGGGAGCTGTTTTTT. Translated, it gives CASSDVSDTGELFF.

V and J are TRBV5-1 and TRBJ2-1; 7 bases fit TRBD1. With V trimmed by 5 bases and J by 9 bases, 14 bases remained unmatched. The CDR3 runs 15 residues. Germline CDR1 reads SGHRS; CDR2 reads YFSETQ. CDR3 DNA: TGCGCCAGCAGTCTAACCGTAACAGGGGCGGGTGAGCAGTTCTTC. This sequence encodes CASSLTVTGAGEQFF.

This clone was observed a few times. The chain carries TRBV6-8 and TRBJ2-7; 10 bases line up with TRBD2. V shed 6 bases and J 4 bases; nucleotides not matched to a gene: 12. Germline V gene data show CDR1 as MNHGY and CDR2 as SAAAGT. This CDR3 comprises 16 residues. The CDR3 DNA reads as TGTGCCAGCAGATTCTCCCTAGCGGGAGTTCAATACGAGCAGTACTTC. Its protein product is CASRFSLAGVQYEQYF.

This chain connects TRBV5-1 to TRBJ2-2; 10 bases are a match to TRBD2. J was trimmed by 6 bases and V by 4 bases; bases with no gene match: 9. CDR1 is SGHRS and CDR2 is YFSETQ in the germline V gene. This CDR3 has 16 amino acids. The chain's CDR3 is CASSEVPGLASGELFF. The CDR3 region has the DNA TGCGCCAGCAGCGAGGTACCGGGACTAGCGTCCGGGGAGCTGTTTTTT.

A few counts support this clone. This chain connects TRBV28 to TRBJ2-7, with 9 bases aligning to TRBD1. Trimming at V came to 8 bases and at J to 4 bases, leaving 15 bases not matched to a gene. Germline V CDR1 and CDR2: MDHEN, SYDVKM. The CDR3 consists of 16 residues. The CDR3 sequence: CASGETGQGSWYEQYF. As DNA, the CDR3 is TGTGCCAGCGGGGAGACCGGACAGGGGAGTTGGTACGAGCAGTACTTC. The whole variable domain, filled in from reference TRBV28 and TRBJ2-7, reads DVKVTQSSRYLVKRTGEKVFLECVQDMDHENMFWYRQDPGLGLRLIYFSYDVKMKEKGDIPEGYSVSREKKERFSLILESASTNQTSMYLCASGETGQGSWYEQYFGPGTRLTVT.